This TCR beta chain was documented in a study of OX40 agonist ivuxolimab in advanced cancers. Trimming cost V 5 bases and J 2 bases, with 11 bases left between them. CDR1 SGHDT and CDR2 YYEEEE come from the germline V gene. CDR3 size: 14 residues. Broader study findings: Clonal expansion was seen in CD4+ and CD8+ blood T cells by week 6 at 0.1 to 3.0 mg/kg.

TCRdb's table, derived via immunoSEQ multiplex PCR, lists solely in-frame clones and lacks some. There are roughly 110,000 clones in the sample; approximately 90% occur only once, and approximately 1.3% lies in the top ten. Worth noting for this clone: Its antigen is still unknown.

The source is an adult with an advanced solid tumor such as melanoma, head and neck, liver or kidney cancer. The material sequenced was CD4+ or CD8+ T cells sorted from blood, taken in a trial of the OX40 agonist ivuxolimab. The rearrangement links TRBV5-6 to TRBJ2-1, with no clear D. Written as DNA, the CDR3 is TGTGCCAGCAGTCCCGGGTACGCCTACAATGAGCAGTTCTTC. The encoded protein is CASSPGYAYNEQFF.